The source of this T cell receptor (beta chain) is a study of T cell changes during pregnancy in multiple sclerosis. Generated by immunoSEQ multiplex PCR, the TCRdb table keeps only in-frame clones and is missing some. Found here are about 40,000 clones, over 70% of them singletons; the top ten hold over 5%. Germline V lookup: CDR1 WNHNN, CDR2 SYGVQD (reference sequence). Trimming cost V 4 bases and J 2 bases, with 18 bases left between them. This CDR3 comprises 16 residues. The clonotype was recovered from a female donor in good health, enrolled as a control in a pregnancy study. The source was peripheral blood, collected in the first trimester of pregnancy. The chain couples TRBV10-1 to TRBJ2-7; D is perhaps TRBD2 (6 bases). The CDR3 DNA reads TGCGCCAGCAGTGGGTACCCGGCGGGATTGCCCTACGAGCAGTACTTC. Amino acids: CASSGYPAGLPYEQYF.